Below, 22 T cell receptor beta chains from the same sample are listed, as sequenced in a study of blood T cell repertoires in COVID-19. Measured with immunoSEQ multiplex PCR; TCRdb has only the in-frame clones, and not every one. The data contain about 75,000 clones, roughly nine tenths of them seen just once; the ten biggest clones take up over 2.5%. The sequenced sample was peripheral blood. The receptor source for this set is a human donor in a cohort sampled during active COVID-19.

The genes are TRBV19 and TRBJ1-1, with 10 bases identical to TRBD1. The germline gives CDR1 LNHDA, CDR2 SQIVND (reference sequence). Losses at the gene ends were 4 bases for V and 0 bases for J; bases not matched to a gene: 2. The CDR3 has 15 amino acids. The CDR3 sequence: CASSRDRGVNTEAFF. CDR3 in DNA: TGTGCCAGTAGTAGGGACAGGGGCGTGAACACTGAAGCTTTCTTT.

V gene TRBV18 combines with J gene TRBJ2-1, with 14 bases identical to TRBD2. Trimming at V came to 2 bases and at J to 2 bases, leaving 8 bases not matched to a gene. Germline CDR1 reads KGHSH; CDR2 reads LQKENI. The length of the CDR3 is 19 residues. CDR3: CASSPYRTSGRPPYNEQFF. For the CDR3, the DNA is TGTGCCAGCTCACCATATCGGACTAGCGGGAGGCCTCCCTACAATGAGCAGTTCTTC.

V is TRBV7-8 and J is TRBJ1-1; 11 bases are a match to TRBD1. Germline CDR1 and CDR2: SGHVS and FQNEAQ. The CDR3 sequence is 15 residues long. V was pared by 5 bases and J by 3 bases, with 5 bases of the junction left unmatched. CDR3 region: CASSTGTGGYTEAFF. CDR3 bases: TGTGCCAGCAGCACCGGGACAGGGGGTTACACTGAAGCTTTCTTT.

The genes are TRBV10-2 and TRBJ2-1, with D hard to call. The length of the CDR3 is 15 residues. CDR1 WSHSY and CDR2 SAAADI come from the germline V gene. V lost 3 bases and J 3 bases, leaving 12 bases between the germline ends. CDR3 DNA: TGCGCCAGCAGTGACGGCAGGCGCATCTACAATGAGCAGTTCTTC. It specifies CASSDGRRIYNEQFF.

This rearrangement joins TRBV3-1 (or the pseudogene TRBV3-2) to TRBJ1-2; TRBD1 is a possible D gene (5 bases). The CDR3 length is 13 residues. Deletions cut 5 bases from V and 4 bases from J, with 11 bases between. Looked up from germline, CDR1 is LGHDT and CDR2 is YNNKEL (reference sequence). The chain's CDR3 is CASSSGGIYGYTF. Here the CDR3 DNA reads TGTGCCAGCAGCTCGGGGGGGATCTATGGCTACACCTTC.

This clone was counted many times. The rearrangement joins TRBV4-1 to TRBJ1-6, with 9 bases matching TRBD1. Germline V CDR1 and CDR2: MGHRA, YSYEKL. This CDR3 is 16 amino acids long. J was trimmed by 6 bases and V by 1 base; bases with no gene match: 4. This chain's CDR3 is CASSQVRGQGNSPLHF. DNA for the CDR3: TGCGCCAGCAGCCAAGTTAGGGGACAGGGTAATTCACCCCTCCACTTT.

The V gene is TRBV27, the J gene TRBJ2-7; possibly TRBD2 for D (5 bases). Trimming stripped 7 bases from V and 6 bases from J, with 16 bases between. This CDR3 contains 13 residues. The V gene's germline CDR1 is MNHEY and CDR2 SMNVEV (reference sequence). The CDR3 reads CASMRATAGEQYF. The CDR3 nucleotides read TGTGCCAGCATGCGGGCCACGGCGGGCGAGCAGTACTTC.

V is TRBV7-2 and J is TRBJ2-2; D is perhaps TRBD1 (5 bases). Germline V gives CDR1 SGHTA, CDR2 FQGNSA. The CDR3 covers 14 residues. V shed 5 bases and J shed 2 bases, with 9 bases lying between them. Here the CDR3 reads CASSTGHNTGELFF. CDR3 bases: TGTGCCAGCAGCACAGGACACAACACCGGGGAGCTGTTTTTT.

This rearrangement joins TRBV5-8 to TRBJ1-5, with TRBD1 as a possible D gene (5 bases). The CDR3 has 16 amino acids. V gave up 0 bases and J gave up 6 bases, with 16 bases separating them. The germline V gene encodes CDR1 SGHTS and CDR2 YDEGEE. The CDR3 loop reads CASSLAWGIQGQPQHF. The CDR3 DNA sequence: TGTGCCAGCAGCTTGGCCTGGGGTATTCAGGGTCAGCCCCAGCATTTT.

The CDR3 sequence is CATSGNLRGRDTQYF. Written as DNA, the CDR3 is TGTGCCACCAGTGGGAACCTCAGGGGGCGGGATACGCAGTATTTT. The chain recombines TRBV24-1 with TRBJ2-3; 8 bases map to TRBD1. Germline CDR1 is KGHDR and CDR2 is SFDVKD. The J segment lost 6 bases and the V segment lost 5 bases, leaving 9 bases of the junction unmatched. The CDR3 spans 15 residues.

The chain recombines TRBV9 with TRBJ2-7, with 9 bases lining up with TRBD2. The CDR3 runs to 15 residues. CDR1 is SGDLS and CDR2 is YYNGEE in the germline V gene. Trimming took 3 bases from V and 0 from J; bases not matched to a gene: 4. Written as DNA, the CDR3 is TGTGCCAGCAGCGCCCATAGCGGGAGCTCCTACGAGCAGTACTTC. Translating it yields CASSAHSGSSYEQYF.

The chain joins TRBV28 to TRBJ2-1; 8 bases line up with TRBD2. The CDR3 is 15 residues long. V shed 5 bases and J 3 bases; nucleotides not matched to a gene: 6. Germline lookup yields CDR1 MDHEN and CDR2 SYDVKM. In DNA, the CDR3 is TGTGCCAGCAGTCCGCGGGGGGAGGGCTACAATGAGCAGTTCTTC. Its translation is CASSPRGEGYNEQFF.

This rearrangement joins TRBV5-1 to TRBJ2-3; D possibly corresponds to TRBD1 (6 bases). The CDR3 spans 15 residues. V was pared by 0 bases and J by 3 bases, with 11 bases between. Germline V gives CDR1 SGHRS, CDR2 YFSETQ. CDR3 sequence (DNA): TGCGCCAGCAGCTTGGAACCGGGGACAACAGATACGCAGTATTTT. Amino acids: CASSLEPGTTDTQYF.

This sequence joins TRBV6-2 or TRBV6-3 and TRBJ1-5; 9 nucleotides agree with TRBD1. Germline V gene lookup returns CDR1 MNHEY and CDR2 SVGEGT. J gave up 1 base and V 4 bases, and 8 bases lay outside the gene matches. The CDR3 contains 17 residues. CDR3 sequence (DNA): TGTGCCAGCAGTTCACCCGACAGGGGGGAAAGCAATCAGCCCCAGCATTTT. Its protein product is CASSSPDRGESNQPQHF.

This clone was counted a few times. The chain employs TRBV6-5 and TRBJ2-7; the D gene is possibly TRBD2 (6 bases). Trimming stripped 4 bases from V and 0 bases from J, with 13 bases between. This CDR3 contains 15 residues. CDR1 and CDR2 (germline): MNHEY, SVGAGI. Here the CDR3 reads CASSSSGTASYEQYF. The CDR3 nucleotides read TGTGCCAGCAGTTCCTCCGGGACTGCCTCCTACGAGCAGTACTTC.

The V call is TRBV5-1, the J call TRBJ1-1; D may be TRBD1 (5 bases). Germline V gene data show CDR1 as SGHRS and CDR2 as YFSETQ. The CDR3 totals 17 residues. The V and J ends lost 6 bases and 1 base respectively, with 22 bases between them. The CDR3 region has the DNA TGCGCCAGCATCAAAACCCTCTCGACGACAGCGAACACTGAAGCTTTCTTT. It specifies CASIKTLSTTANTEAFF.

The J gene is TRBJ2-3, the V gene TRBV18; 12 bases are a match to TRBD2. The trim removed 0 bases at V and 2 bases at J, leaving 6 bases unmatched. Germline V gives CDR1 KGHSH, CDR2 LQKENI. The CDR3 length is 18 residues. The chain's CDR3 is CASSPPWLAGGPTDTQYF. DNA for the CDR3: TGTGCCAGCTCACCACCGTGGCTAGCGGGAGGGCCCACAGATACGCAGTATTTT.

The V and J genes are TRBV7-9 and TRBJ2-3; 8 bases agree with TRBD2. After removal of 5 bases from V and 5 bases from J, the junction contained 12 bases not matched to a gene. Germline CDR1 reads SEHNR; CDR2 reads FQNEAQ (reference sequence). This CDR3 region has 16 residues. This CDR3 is CASSTRRRGGLDTQYF. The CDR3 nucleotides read TGTGCCAGCAGCACCCGCCGCCGGGGGGGCTTAGATACGCAGTATTTT.

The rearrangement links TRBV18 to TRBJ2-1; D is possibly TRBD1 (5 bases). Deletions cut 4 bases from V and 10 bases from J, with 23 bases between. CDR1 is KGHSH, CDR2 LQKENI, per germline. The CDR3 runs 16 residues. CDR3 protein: CASSLWRLGWGGEQFF. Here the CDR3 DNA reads TGTGCCAGCTCACTATGGCGACTCGGTTGGGGCGGCGAGCAGTTCTTC.

The CDR3 is CASSPLTTGSRTEAFF. The DNA for the CDR3 is TGTGCCAGCAGCCCCCTAACGACAGGGTCTCGAACTGAAGCTTTCTTT. This chain links TRBV7-8 with TRBJ1-1, with TRBD1 identical over 7 bases. The CDR3 runs to 16 residues. V lost 5 bases, J lost 5 bases, and 14 bases stayed unmatched. CDR1 is SGHVS and CDR2 is FQNEAQ in the germline V gene.

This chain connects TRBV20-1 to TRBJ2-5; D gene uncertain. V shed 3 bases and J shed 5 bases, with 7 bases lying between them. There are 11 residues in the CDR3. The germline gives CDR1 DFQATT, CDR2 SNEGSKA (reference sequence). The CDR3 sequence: CSASLGETQYF. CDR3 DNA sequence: TGCAGTGCTAGCCTCGGTGAGACCCAGTACTTC.

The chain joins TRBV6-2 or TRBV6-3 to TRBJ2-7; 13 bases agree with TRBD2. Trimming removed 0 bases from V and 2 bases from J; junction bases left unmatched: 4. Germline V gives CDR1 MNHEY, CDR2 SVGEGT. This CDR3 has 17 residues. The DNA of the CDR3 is TGTGCCAGCAGTTACTCCAGGACTAGCGGGGGAACCTACGAGCAGTACTTC. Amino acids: CASSYSRTSGGTYEQYF.